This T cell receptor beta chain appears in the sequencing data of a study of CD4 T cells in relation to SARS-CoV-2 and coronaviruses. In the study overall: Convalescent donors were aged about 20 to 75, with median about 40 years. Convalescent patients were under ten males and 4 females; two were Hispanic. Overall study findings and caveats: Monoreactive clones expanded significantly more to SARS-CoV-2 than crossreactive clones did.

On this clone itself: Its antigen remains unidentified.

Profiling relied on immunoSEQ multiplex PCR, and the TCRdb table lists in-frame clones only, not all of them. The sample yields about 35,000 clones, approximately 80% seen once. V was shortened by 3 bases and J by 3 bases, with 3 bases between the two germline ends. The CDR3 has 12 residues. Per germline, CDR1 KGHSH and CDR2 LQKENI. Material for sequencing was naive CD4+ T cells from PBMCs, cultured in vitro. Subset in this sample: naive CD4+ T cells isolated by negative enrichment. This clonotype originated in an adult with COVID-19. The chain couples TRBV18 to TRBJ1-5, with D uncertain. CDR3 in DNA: TGTGCCAGCTCACCCCCCAATCAGCCCCAGCATTTT. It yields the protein CASSPPNQPQHF.